The clone carrying this TCR beta chain came up many times. The data stem from a study of T cells in Graves' hyperthyroidism and ophthalmopathy. The source material, RNA transcripts, was used to amplify TCR beta CDR3 regions. A first-round RT-PCR of the TCR CDR3 used the HTBI primer set. TCRdb itself ran the multiplex PCR reads through MiXCR, one entry per CDR3 protein. The sample holds roughly 100,000 distinct CDR3 sequences, roughly 44% seen once. CDR1 is MNHEY and CDR2 is SVGEGT in the germline V gene. This CDR3 has 14 residues. Germline trimming cut 8 bases from V and 1 base from J; bases unmatched to any gene: 3.

Input material: blood. The J gene is TRBJ2-2, the V gene TRBV6-2 or TRBV6-3; 8 bases fit TRBD1. This sequence originates from a middle-aged man with Graves' hyperthyroidism. The CDR3 spells CASRQGMNTGELFF. The CDR3, as DNA: TGTGCCAGCCGACAGGGGATGAACACCGGGGAGCTGTTTTTT.